These T cell receptor beta chains were read from a single sample in a study of OX40 agonist ivuxolimab in advanced cancers. Clones were read by immunoSEQ multiplex PCR, and TCRdb kept only the in-frame ones, dropping some. This repertoire shows approximately 74,000 clones, more than 80% found once; its top ten account for around 2%. The starting material was CD4+ or CD8+ T cells sorted from blood, obtained in a trial of the OX40 agonist ivuxolimab. Every receptor here comes from an adult with an advanced solid tumor such as melanoma, head and neck, liver or kidney cancer. Each CDR3 is given with its conserved first and last residue. The D gene is left open where the match is weak. Only part of the rows carry a size: once, few, many, or a class if the clone is expanded.

abundance	d_gene	v_gene	j_gene	CDR3nt	CDR3aa
NA	TRBD1	TRBV18	TRBJ1-6	TGTGCCAGCTCACCAACAGGGGATAATTCACCCCTCCACTTT	CASSPTGDNSPLHF
few	NA	TRBV7-9	TRBJ2-2	TGTGCCAGCAGCGACACTACCACCGGGGAGCTGTTTTTT	CASSDTTTGELFF
once	NA	TRBV5-6	TRBJ2-7	TGTGCCAGCAGGTCGCTGGGGCGGGCTGCCTACGAGCAGTACTTC	CASRSLGRAAYEQYF
NA	NA	TRBV7-9	TRBJ1-4	TGTGCCAGCACCCGAGAAACGGGAAAACTGTTTTTT	CASTRETGKLFF
few	NA	TRBV14	TRBJ1-2	TGTGCCAGCAGCCAAGGGGAACGGATAGGCTACACCTTC	CASSQGERIGYTF
NA	TRBD2	TRBV28	TRBJ2-1	TGTGCCAGCAGTCTTCCGGGACTAGCGGACAATGAGCAGTTCTTC	CASSLPGLADNEQFF
NA	TRBD2	TRBV27	TRBJ2-3	TGTGCCTCCGAGGGGACTAGCTTGGGAGATACGCAGTATTTT	CASEGTSLGDTQYF
NA	NA	TRBV11-2	TRBJ2-2	TGTGCCAGCAGCTTAAGACGGGGAGACCCCACCGGGGAGCTGTTTTTT	CASSLRRGDPTGELFF
NA	TRBD2	TRBV28	TRBJ2-1	TGTGCCAGCACAGGGGGTACTAGCGGGAGGGCCCGACCCTACAATGAGCAGTTCTTC	CASTGGTSGRARPYNEQFF
NA	NA	TRBV4-1	TRBJ1-3	TGCGCCAGCAGCAAGGGGTCCGGGGAAGCTGGAAACACCATATATTTT	CASSKGSGEAGNTIYF
NA	NA	TRBV2	TRBJ2-7	TGTGCCAGCAGTGAGGGGCTGGTTTACTACGAGCAGTACTTC	CASSEGLVYYEQYF
NA	TRBD1	TRBV19	TRBJ1-2	TGTGCCAGTAGATGGCCCGGGACAGGGCATGGCTACACCTTC	CASRWPGTGHGYTF
NA	TRBD1	TRBV5-1	TRBJ2-7	TGCGCCAGCAAAGACAGGGGATACGAGCAGTACTTC	CASKDRGYEQYF
once	TRBD1	TRBV6-5	TRBJ2-7	TGTGCCAGCAGTTACAAGGGGGCAAGCGAGCAGTACTTC	CASSYKGASEQYF
NA	NA	TRBV9	TRBJ2-7	TGTGCCAGCAGCGTTGGCTCCAGGGGGGGAGTGGGTGAGCAGTACTTC	CASSVGSRGGVGEQYF
NA	NA	TRBV19	TRBJ2-7	TGTGCCAGTAGTAGAACAGTCTCCTACGAGCAGTACTTC	CASSRTVSYEQYF
NA	TRBD2	TRBV30	TRBJ2-5	TGTGCCTGGAGTCGGGGAGGGAAAGATGAGACCCAGTACTTC	CAWSRGGKDETQYF
once	TRBD1	TRBV23-1	TRBJ1-3	TGCGCCAGCAGCCTAGGGACAGGGTGGAGGAGAAACACCATATATTTT	CASSLGTGWRRNTIYF
NA	NA	TRBV7-2	TRBJ1-6	TGTGCCAGCAGCTTTTTCCGTTCCTATAATTCACCCCTCCACTTT	CASSFFRSYNSPLHF
once	NA	TRBV28	TRBJ2-6	TGTGCCAGTTTTTTCTCTGGGGCCAACGTCCTGACTTTC	CASFFSGANVLTF
NA	NA	TRBV27	TRBJ2-3	TGTGCCAGCAGTTTTAGGGACTGGTATGAGGCAGATACGCAGTATTTT	CASSFRDWYEADTQYF
once	TRBD2	TRBV5-8	TRBJ2-1	TGTGCCAGCAGCTTGGGTAGCGGGAGGGATAAAGAGCAGTTCTTC	CASSLGSGRDKEQFF
NA	NA	TRBV25-1	TRBJ1-2	TGTGCCAGCAGTGGGACCTCGGGAACCTACTATGGCTACACCTTC	CASSGTSGTYYGYTF
few	NA	TRBV7-2	TRBJ1-2	TGTGCCAGCAGCTTGGGTGTCTTGGGGGGAAGTGGCTACACCTTC	CASSLGVLGGSGYTF
once	TRBD2	TRBV19	TRBJ2-3	TGTGCCAGTAGACTAGCGTCCACAGATACGCAGTATTTT	CASRLASTDTQYF
NA	TRBD2	TRBV6-1	TRBJ2-1	TGTGCCAGCAGTTGGACTAGCGGGAGGGGGAATGAGCAGTTCTTC	CASSWTSGRGNEQFF
NA	NA	TRBV5-4	TRBJ1-3	TGTGCCAGCAGCCCCGGCGACTTCTCTGGAAACACCATATATTTT	CASSPGDFSGNTIYF